These T cell receptor beta chains were read from a single sample in a study of cytomegalovirus exposure and HLA in healthy donors. TCRdb's table, derived via immunoSEQ multiplex PCR, lists solely in-frame clones and lacks some. The repertoire holds just under 95,000 clones, roughly 86% seen once, with around 5.6% in the top ten. The sequencing sample was made of PBMCs. These receptors all come from a woman in her late teens or twenties in good health and CMV-seropositive. CDR3s include the opening cysteine and the closing phenylalanine or tryptophan. A D gene is named only where the DNA matches it firmly. Rows may omit the clone size; those that give it use once, few, many or a size class.

V	size	J	D	CDR3	DNA
TRBV4-1	-	TRBJ2-7	TRBD1	CASSPPGGQVPYEQYF	TGCGCCAGCAGCCCCCCCGGCGGACAGGTACCATACGAGCAGTACTTC
TRBV30	-	TRBJ1-1	-	CAWTKDIPFTEAFF	TGTGCCTGGACTAAGGACATCCCTTTCACTGAAGCTTTCTTT
TRBV28	-	TRBJ2-3	TRBD1	CAGQGAGTDTQYF	TGTGCCGGACAGGGGGCCGGTACAGATACGCAGTATTTT
TRBV7-9	-	TRBJ2-1	TRBD2	CASSLGTSEWYNEQFF	TGTGCCAGCAGCCTAGGGACTAGCGAGTGGTACAATGAGCAGTTCTTC
TRBV29-1	-	TRBJ2-2	TRBD1	CSADREGAGELFF	TGCAGCGCAGACAGGGAAGGGGCCGGGGAGCTGTTTTTT
TRBV6-1	-	TRBJ2-3	-	CASGTLRADTQYF	TGTGCCTCCGGGACATTGAGGGCAGATACGCAGTATTTT
TRBV18	once	TRBJ2-2	-	CASSLAVSPGELFF	TGTGCCAGCTCCCTCGCGGTCTCCCCCGGGGAGCTGTTTTTT
TRBV4-1	-	TRBJ2-3	TRBD2	CASSQERTSGDTQYF	TGCGCCAGCAGCCAAGAGCGGACTAGCGGAGATACGCAGTATTTT
TRBV27	-	TRBJ2-7	-	CASSGGLATSEQYF	TGTGCCAGCAGTGGTGGGCTAGCGACCTCTGAGCAGTACTTC
TRBV4-2	-	TRBJ2-7	-	CASSQDHGSYEQYF	TGTGCCAGCAGCCAAGATCACGGCTCCTACGAGCAGTACTTC
TRBV28	-	TRBJ2-7	TRBD2	CASSFRLAGVLYEQYF	TGTGCCAGCAGCTTCCGGCTAGCGGGAGTTCTCTACGAGCAGTACTTC
TRBV29-1	-	TRBJ1-5	TRBD1	CSVEIMQGGPGQEFGNQPQHF	TGCAGCGTTGAAATTATGCAGGGGGGCCCGGGACAGGAGTTTGGCAATCAGCCCCAGCATTTT
TRBV28	once	TRBJ2-7	TRBD1	CASSLSGTGGYEQYF	TGTGCCAGCAGCTTATCCGGGACAGGGGGCTACGAGCAGTACTTC
TRBV28	-	TRBJ2-7	TRBD1	CASTRTGQTYEQYF	TGTGCCAGCACGAGGACAGGGCAAACCTACGAGCAGTACTTC
TRBV29-1	few	TRBJ1-1	TRBD1	CSVVGQDGTEAFF	TGCAGCGTCGTGGGACAGGATGGAACTGAAGCTTTCTTT
TRBV6-6	few	TRBJ1-1	-	CASSYSWQGMGEAFF	TGTGCCAGCAGTTACTCGTGGCAGGGGATGGGTGAAGCTTTCTTT
TRBV7-9	-	TRBJ2-1	-	CASSPPGLFRQFF	TGTGCCAGCAGCCCTCCGGGACTTTTCCGGCAGTTCTTC
TRBV27	-	TRBJ1-1	TRBD1	CASSWFTGGVQGF	TGTGCCAGCAGTTGGTTTACAGGGGGCGTTCAGGGCTTT
TRBV5-1	-	TRBJ2-1	TRBD2	CASSRLAGAEHEQFF	TGCGCCAGCTCGCGACTAGCGGGGGCTGAGCATGAGCAGTTCTTC
TRBV6-5	-	TRBJ1-2	-	CASSITGPYGYPF	TGTGCCAGCAGCATCACAGGGCCCTATGGCTACCCCTTC
TRBV2	-	TRBJ2-7	-	CASRVFFTGTYEQYF	TGTGCCAGCAGGGTTTTCTTTACAGGGACCTACGAGCAGTACTTC
TRBV5-1	-	TRBJ2-2	-	CASSYVRGSTGELFF	TGCGCCAGCAGCTACGTCAGGGGTTCAACCGGGGAGCTGTTTTTT
TRBV2	-	TRBJ2-5	TRBD2	CASSGVAGHQETQYF	TGTGCCAGCAGTGGCGTAGCGGGGCACCAAGAGACCCAGTACTTC
TRBV29-1	-	TRBJ2-1	TRBD1	CSVGTGSRSGGEQFF	TGCAGCGTTGGGACAGGGTCGCGGAGCGGTGGTGAGCAGTTCTTC
TRBV2	-	TRBJ2-7	TRBD1	CASSEIRDRGSEQYF	TGTGCCAGCAGTGAAATTAGGGACAGGGGGTCCGAGCAGTACTTC
TRBV29-1	-	TRBJ1-3	TRBD1	CSVQGQGSGNTIYF	TGCAGCGTTCAGGGACAGGGCTCTGGAAACACCATATATTTT
TRBV27	-	TRBJ2-1	-	CASSFYSYYNEQFF	TGTGCCAGCAGTTTTTATAGTTACTACAATGAGCAGTTCTTC
TRBV5-4	-	TRBJ2-5	-	CASSLDPGQPETQYF	TGTGCCAGCAGCTTGGACCCTGGGCAGCCAGAGACCCAGTACTTC
TRBV6-1	-	TRBJ2-3	TRBD1	CASNQDRITDTQYF	TGTGCCAGCAATCAGGACAGGATCACAGATACGCAGTATTTT
TRBV5-6	-	TRBJ2-1	TRBD2	CASSSYSGRANEQFF	TGTGCCAGCAGCTCATATAGCGGGAGGGCCAATGAGCAGTTCTTC
TRBV7-9	-	TRBJ2-3	TRBD1	CASSRTGLDTQYF	TGTGCCAGCAGCCGGACAGGGTTAGATACGCAGTATTTT
TRBV7-3	-	TRBJ2-7	TRBD1	CASSLSGQGSYEQYF	TGTGCCAGCAGCCTAAGCGGACAGGGGTCCTACGAGCAGTACTTC
TRBV30	-	TRBJ2-7	TRBD2	CAWSAGLAFGGEQYF	TGTGCCTGGAGTGCCGGACTAGCCTTCGGGGGCGAGCAGTACTTC
TRBV7-9	few	TRBJ1-5	-	CASSHPGNQPQHF	TGTGCCAGCAGCCATCCGGGGAATCAGCCCCAGCATTTT
TRBV9	-	TRBJ2-2	TRBD2	CASSAGLAGANGELFF	TGTGCCAGCAGCGCGGGACTAGCGGGAGCTAACGGGGAGCTGTTTTTT
TRBV2	-	TRBJ2-2	TRBD2	CASSYSGMNTGELFF	TGTGCCAGCAGTTATAGCGGGATGAACACCGGGGAGCTGTTTTTT
TRBV5-8	once	TRBJ2-3	TRBD2	CASSLSGREAGDTQYF	TGTGCCAGCAGCTTGAGCGGGCGGGAGGCAGGAGATACGCAGTATTTT
TRBV15	-	TRBJ1-5	-	CATSREVGGNQPQHF	TGTGCCACCAGCAGAGAAGTCGGGGGCAATCAGCCCCAGCATTTT
TRBV6-1	-	TRBJ1-4	TRBD1	CASMGGGTGNEKLFF	TGTGCCAGCATGGGGGGCGGGACAGGCAATGAAAAACTGTTTTTT
TRBV5-1	-	TRBJ2-3	-	CASRESSTDTQYF	TGCGCCAGCAGAGAGTCGAGCACAGATACGCAGTATTTT
TRBV29-1	few	TRBJ2-1	-	CSETGDYNEQFF	TGCAGCGAGACGGGGGACTACAATGAGCAGTTCTTC
TRBV7-3	-	TRBJ2-5	-	CASSSDYSETQYF	TGTGCCAGCAGCTCGGACTATTCGGAGACCCAGTACTTC
TRBV19	few	TRBJ1-5	-	CASSIGPLSNQPQHF	TGTGCCAGTAGTATAGGCCCCCTAAGCAATCAGCCCCAGCATTTT
TRBV11-1	-	TRBJ2-1	TRBD2	CASAFGTSSYNEQFF	TGTGCCAGCGCGTTCGGGACTAGTTCCTACAATGAGCAGTTCTTC
TRBV27	-	TRBJ2-3	TRBD1	CASSSRYRGRTDTQYF	TGTGCCAGCAGTTCCCGGTACAGGGGGCGCACAGATACGCAGTATTTT
TRBV4-2	-	TRBJ1-5	-	CASSQVGGGGNQPQHF	TGTGCCAGCAGCCAAGTAGGAGGTGGAGGCAATCAGCCCCAGCATTTT
TRBV7-3	-	TRBJ2-7	TRBD2	CASSLSSGSSYEQYF	TGTGCCAGCAGCCTCTCTAGCGGGAGCTCCTACGAGCAGTACTTC
TRBV5-1	-	TRBJ2-7	-	CASTKGFVSYEQYF	TGCGCCAGTACGAAGGGGTTTGTGTCCTACGAGCAGTACTTC
TRBV19	-	TRBJ2-5	-	CASSIYGRETQYF	TGTGCCAGTAGTATTTACGGGAGAGAGACCCAGTACTTC
TRBV28	once	TRBJ2-1	TRBD2	CASSRPGTSKDEQFF	TGTGCCAGCAGCCGACCCGGGACTAGCAAGGATGAGCAGTTCTTC